The 9 T cell receptor beta chains reported below all come from one sample, sequenced in a study of T cell repertoires in cytomegalovirus infection. TCRdb used MiXCR to reprocess the reads, holding one entry per CDR3 protein. The sample contains 150,000 to 200,000 distinct CDR3 sequences, about 21% of which appear only once. The sequencing input was PBMCs. Source of these receptors: a human donor in good health (CMV status not recorded). Some clones in this sample may be carry-over from other donors' samples.

V is TRBV12-3 or TRBV12-4 and J is TRBJ1-4; no firm D call. Trimming left V 7 bases short and J 10 bases short, with 25 bases between. The CDR3 extends over 16 amino acids. The CDR3, as DNA: TGTGCCAGCACTTCCCTCTCCGGGGTCCTCTTCGGAAAACTGTTTTTT. It is translated as CASTSLSGVLFGKLFF.

The sample holds many counts of this clonotype. The CDR3 sequence: CASSLAPGEYNEQFF. DNA of the CDR3: TGTGCCAGCAGCTTAGCTCCAGGGGAGTACAATGAGCAGTTCTTC. This chain connects TRBV7-8 to TRBJ2-1; TRBD1 is a possible D gene (6 bases). CDR1 is SGHVS, CDR2 FQNEAQ, per germline. The CDR3 consists of 15 residues. V was cut by 0 bases and J by 4 bases, with 10 bases left in between.

In this sample, this clonotype turned up a few times. The rearrangement joins TRBV7-2 to TRBJ1-2; no clear D gene. CDR1 and CDR2 from the germline V gene are SGHTA and FQGNSA. Trimming took off 4 bases at V and 8 bases at J, with 14 bases between the two ends. The CDR3 is 13 amino acids. The CDR3 DNA sequence: TGTGCCAGCAGCTCGGGCCTTGGAGAGGGCTACACCTTC. It codes for CASSSGLGEGYTF.

This clonotype has a handful of counts. This chain joins TRBV19 and TRBJ2-7, with D perhaps assigned TRBD1 or TRBD2 (5 bases each). This CDR3 is built from 14 residues. Germline V gene sequence: CDR1 LNHDA, CDR2 SQIVND (reference sequence). Trimming left V 5 bases short and J 1 base short, with 12 bases between. CDR3 loop: CASSHRDGSYEQYF. DNA for the CDR3: TGTGCCAGTAGTCATCGGGACGGATCCTACGAGCAGTACTTC.

There are a few counts of this clonotype. The chain employs TRBV7-2 and TRBJ2-2; D is possibly TRBD1 (6 bases). CDR3 length: 16 amino acids. V lost 5 bases to trimming and J lost 2 bases, with 15 bases between them. Germline CDR1 SGHTA, CDR2 FQGNSA. As DNA, the CDR3 is TGTGCCAGCAGCCCCCCACAGGGACCCAACACCGGGGAGCTGTTTTTT. It translates to CASSPPQGPNTGELFF.

Ten or more counts support this clonotype. This rearrangement joins TRBV6-5 to TRBJ1-1; D may be TRBD1 (5 bases). From germline, CDR1 is MNHEY and CDR2 SVGAGI. The CDR3 is 15 residues long. V lost 7 bases and J 4 bases, leaving 19 bases between the germline ends. CDR3 in DNA: TGTGCCAGCACCCCCGGGGCTCCGTTGGGCACTGAAGCTTTCTTT. It codes for CASTPGAPLGTEAFF.

This clonotype has at least ten counts. This chain joins TRBV6-2 or TRBV6-3 and TRBJ1-1; TRBD1 might be the D (6 bases). The CDR3 loop spans 13 amino acids. The V and J ends lost 4 bases and 11 bases respectively, with 17 bases between them. Germline assignment: CDR1 MNHEY and CDR2 SVGEGT. Written as DNA, the CDR3 is TGTGCCAGCAGTTGGGGGACAACACCCCGGGCTTTCTTT. This codes for CASSWGTTPRAFF.

The V call is TRBV13, the J call TRBJ1-1, with a tentative D call TRBD1 (6 bases). Deletions cut 4 bases from V and 1 base from J, with 13 bases between. The CDR3 is 15 amino acids. Germline assignment: CDR1 PRHDT and CDR2 FYEKMQ (reference sequence). The CDR3 DNA follows: TGTGCCAGCAGCTGGAGGACAGTCAAGAACACTGAAGCTTTCTTT. This sequence encodes CASSWRTVKNTEAFF.

There are a few counts of this clonotype. V is TRBV29-1 and J is TRBJ2-7, with a possible D match to TRBD2 (5 bases). CDR3 length: 11 amino acids. Germline loops: CDR1 SQVTM, CDR2 ANQGSEA. V was trimmed by 7 bases and J by 3 bases, leaving 10 bases between them. The CDR3 region is CSARENYEQYF. CDR3 bases: TGCAGCGCCCGGGAAAACTACGAGCAGTACTTC.